These 17 T cell receptor beta chains share one sample of origin, sequenced in a study of blood T cell repertoires in COVID-19. TCRdb's copy holds only in-frame clones and misses some; the assay was immunoSEQ multiplex PCR. The sample holds hundreds of thousands of clones, just under 85% seen once. Material for sequencing was peripheral blood. All receptors come from an elderly woman with acute or convalescent COVID-19.

The genes are TRBV2 and TRBJ1-5, with a tentative D call TRBD1 (6 bases). CDR3 size: 15 residues. The germline gives CDR1 SNHLY, CDR2 FYNNEI. The V and J ends lost 4 bases and 0 bases respectively, with 10 bases between them. This chain's CDR3 is CASSVQGISNQPQHF. The DNA for the CDR3 is TGTGCCAGCAGTGTACAGGGAATTAGCAATCAGCCCCAGCATTTT.

The gene calls are TRBV27 and TRBJ2-2; no clear D gene. This CDR3 has 15 residues. The ends were cut back, 3 bases at V and 1 base at J, with 9 bases in the middle. The germline V gene encodes CDR1 MNHEY and CDR2 SMNVEV (reference sequence). In DNA form, the CDR3 reads TGTGCCAGCAGTTTTGGCGGATTGAACACCGGGGAGCTGTTTTTT. It specifies CASSFGGLNTGELFF.

CDR3 coding DNA: TGTGCCAGGGACAGGGCCTATGGCTACACCTTC. It codes for CARDRAYGYTF. This chain joins TRBV19 and TRBJ1-2; 8 bases agree with TRBD1. Germline trimming cut 9 bases from V and 4 bases from J; bases unmatched to any gene: 1. The germline CDR1 and CDR2 sequences are LNHDA and SQIVND (reference sequence). The CDR3 is 11 amino acids.

V is TRBV6-2 or TRBV6-3 and J is TRBJ2-3; 8 nucleotides agree with TRBD1. J was trimmed by 8 bases and V by 2 bases; bases with no gene match: 6. Germline CDR1 is MNHEY and CDR2 is SVGEGT. This CDR3 region has 14 residues. The DNA for the CDR3 is TGTGCCAGCAGTTACGCGCAGGGGGCTCCTACGCAGTATTTT. Protein sequence: CASSYAQGAPTQYF.

The chain uses TRBV27 and TRBJ1-2, with a tentative D call TRBD1 (6 bases). This CDR3 region has 13 residues. Germline values: CDR1 MNHEY, CDR2 SMNVEV (reference sequence). V lost 8 bases to trimming and J lost 4 bases, with 14 bases between them. Here the CDR3 reads CASGGGFSYGYTF. Here the CDR3 DNA reads TGTGCCAGCGGGGGGGGCTTTAGCTATGGCTACACCTTC.

This chain uses TRBV6-1 with TRBJ2-7; TRBD2 matches 10 bases. V shed 3 bases, J shed 1 base, and the junction held 6 bases outside the gene matches. Germline V CDR1 and CDR2: MNHNS, SASEGT. The CDR3 runs to 16 residues. The chain's CDR3 is CASSEAGTSASYEQYF. The DNA of the CDR3 is TGTGCCAGCAGTGAGGCCGGGACTAGCGCTTCCTACGAGCAGTACTTC.

This clone was observed a handful of times. The CDR3 here is CASSQRLAGSTGELFF. CDR3 in DNA: TGCGCCAGCAGCCAAAGACTAGCGGGGAGCACCGGGGAGCTGTTTTTT. The chain recombines TRBV4-3 with TRBJ2-2; 11 bases fit TRBD2. Germline CDR1 is LGHNA and CDR2 is YSLEER. J was trimmed by 4 bases and V by 2 bases; bases with no gene match: 3. The CDR3 has 16 amino acids.

This CDR3 reads CASSLATGWAGTDTQYF. In DNA, the CDR3 is TGTGCCAGCAGCTTAGCGACAGGGTGGGCCGGCACAGATACGCAGTATTTT. The chain combines TRBV11-2 with TRBJ2-3; 7 nucleotides align to TRBD1. The CDR3 consists of 17 residues. Germline V lookup: CDR1 SGHAT, CDR2 FQNNGV. V was pared by 1 base and J by 1 base, with 8 bases of the junction left unmatched.

As for this clone: Other nucleotide sequences from this sample produce the same CDR3. V usage is TRBV6-4 and J usage is TRBJ2-3; TRBD1 agrees at 8 bases. The CDR3 has 13 residues. Trimming at V came to 3 bases and at J to 4 bases, leaving 0 bases not matched to a gene. Germline V gene data show CDR1 as MRHNA and CDR2 as SNTAGT. CDR3 sequence (DNA): TGTGCCAGCAGTGAACAGGGGGCAGATACGCAGTATTTT. The encoded protein is CASSEQGADTQYF.

This chain joins TRBV5-5 and TRBJ1-2; 8 bases line up with TRBD1. The CDR3 loop spans 15 amino acids. Germline CDR1 reads SGHKS; CDR2 reads YYEKEE (reference sequence). Unmatched junction bases numbered 7, after V lost 4 bases and J lost 2 bases. The CDR3 coding sequence is TGTGCCAGCAGCCCGCGGACAGGGTCGAACTATGGCTACACCTTC. It yields the protein CASSPRTGSNYGYTF. Combining the CDR3 with reference TRBV5-5 and TRBJ1-2 gives the whole variable domain DAGVTQSPTHLIKTRGQQVTLRCSPISGHKSVSWYQQVLGQGPQFIFQYYEKEERGRGNFPDRFSARQFPNYSSELNVNALLLGDSALYLCASSPRTGSNYGYTFGSGTRLTVV.

The chain couples TRBV19 to TRBJ1-5; D is unclear. The CDR3 extends over 15 amino acids. Germline CDR1 is LNHDA and CDR2 is SQIVND (reference sequence). Trimming pared 4 bases from V and 0 bases from J, leaving 10 bases between. Written as DNA, the CDR3 is TGTGCCAGTAGTACCGAGGGTAATAGCAATCAGCCCCAGCATTTT. Its translation is CASSTEGNSNQPQHF. The full variable domain, in which reference TRBV19 and TRBJ1-5 provide the parts outside the CDR3, is DGGITQSPKYLFRKEGQNVTLSCEQNLNHDAMYWYRQDPGQGLRLIYYSQIVNDFQKGDIAEGYSVSREKKESFPLTVTSAQKNPTAFYLCASSTEGNSNQPQHFGDGTRLSIL.

The J gene is TRBJ1-1, the V gene TRBV2, with TRBD1 matching 9 bases. V lost 6 bases and J lost 9; bases outside the gene matches: 11. The CDR3 runs to 14 residues. Germline loops: CDR1 SNHLY, CDR2 FYNNEI. CDR3 in DNA: TGTGCCAGCAGCGCCGCCGGGACAGGGTTAAAAGCTTTCTTT. This translates into CASSAAGTGLKAFF.

The J gene is TRBJ2-1, the V gene TRBV24-1; TRBD1 matches 8 bases. J lost 1 base, V lost 3 bases, and 4 bases had no gene match. This CDR3 comprises 16 residues. Germline V gene sequence: CDR1 KGHDR, CDR2 SFDVKD. The CDR3 is CATSDPGGESYNEQFF. CDR3 nucleotides: TGTGCCACCAGTGATCCAGGGGGCGAATCCTACAATGAGCAGTTCTTC.

CDR3 nucleotides: TGTGCCAGCTCACAGGTAGCGGGGGTCTACGAGCAGTACTTC. Amino acids: CASSQVAGVYEQYF. V gene TRBV18 combines with J gene TRBJ2-7; 9 bases are a match to TRBD2. Trimming at V came to 4 bases and at J to 3 bases, leaving 4 bases not matched to a gene. Germline lookup yields CDR1 KGHSH and CDR2 LQKENI. The CDR3 length is 14 residues.

V is TRBV6-2 or TRBV6-3 and J is TRBJ2-2; D uncertain. V dropped 1 base and J dropped 6 bases, with 15 bases sitting between them. This CDR3 contains 16 residues. Germline V gives CDR1 MNHEY, CDR2 SVGEGT. The CDR3 region is CASSYFGASSAGELFF. CDR3 coding DNA: TGTGCCAGCAGTTACTTCGGAGCCTCATCGGCCGGGGAGCTGTTTTTT.

CDR3 bases: TGTGCCAGCTCACCACGGCTCTCAGGCGGGGGGGCCAATGAGACCCAGTACTTC. Translated: CASSPRLSGGGANETQYF. The chain uses TRBV18 and TRBJ2-5, with 9 nucleotides matching TRBD2. V was clipped by 1 base and J by 5 bases; unmatched bases: 14. Germline V gene data show CDR1 as KGHSH and CDR2 as LQKENI. CDR3 length: 18 amino acids. Together with reference TRBV18 and TRBJ2-5, the CDR3 gives the full variable domain: NAGVMQNPRHLVRRRGQEARLRCSPMKGHSHVYWYRQLPEEGLKFMVYLQKENIIDESGMPKERFSAEFPKEGPSILRIQQVVRGDSAAYFCASSPRLSGGGANETQYFGPGTRLLVL.

The genes are TRBV19 and TRBJ2-1; the match to TRBD2 covers 13 bases. Looked up from germline, CDR1 is LNHDA and CDR2 is SQIVND (reference sequence). This CDR3 comprises 16 residues. The junction had 5 bases not matched to a gene; V was cut back by 5 bases and J by 4 bases. This CDR3 is CASSSLLAGGYNEQFF. The DNA of the CDR3 is TGTGCCAGTAGTTCCCTACTAGCGGGAGGGTACAATGAGCAGTTCTTC.